The 2 T cell receptor beta chains given below trace back to one sample, sequenced in a study of T cell responses to AZD1222 COVID-19 vaccine. Here immunoSEQ multiplex PCR was the method, and the copy in TCRdb shows in-frame clones only, minus some. The sample holds 140,000 or so clones, around 90% seen once. Material: peripheral blood, obtained 28 days after the second AZD1222 dose. The origin of the receptors is an adult who received the AZD1222 COVID-19 vaccine.

V is TRBV15 and J is TRBJ1-1, with 7 bases lining up with TRBD1. Germline V gene sequence: CDR1 LNHNV, CDR2 YYDKDF (reference sequence). The length of the CDR3 is 14 residues. Unmatched junction bases numbered 4, after V lost 4 bases and J lost 2 bases. CDR3 bases: TGTGCCACCAGCATCGGACAGGTCAACACTGAAGCTTTCTTT. This codes for CATSIGQVNTEAFF.

V is TRBV7-2 and J is TRBJ1-1; D not certain. Germline CDR1 is SGHTA and CDR2 is FQGNSA. This CDR3 has 14 residues. Between the trimmed V and J ends, which lost 4 bases and 2 bases, there was a span of 11 bases. CDR3 in DNA: TGTGCCAGCAGCTCCGGGAGGCTCAACACTGAAGCTTTCTTT. The encoded protein is CASSSGRLNTEAFF.